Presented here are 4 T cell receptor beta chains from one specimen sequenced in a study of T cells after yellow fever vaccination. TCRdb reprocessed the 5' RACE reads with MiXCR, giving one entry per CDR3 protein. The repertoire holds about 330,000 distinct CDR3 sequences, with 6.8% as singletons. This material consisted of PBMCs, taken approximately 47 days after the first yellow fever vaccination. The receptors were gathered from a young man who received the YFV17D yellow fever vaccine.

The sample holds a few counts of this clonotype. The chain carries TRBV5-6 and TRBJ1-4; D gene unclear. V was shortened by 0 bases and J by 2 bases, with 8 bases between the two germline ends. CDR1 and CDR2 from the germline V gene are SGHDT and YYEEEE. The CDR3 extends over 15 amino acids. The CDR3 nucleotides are TGTGCCAGCAGCTTGGTACTCGGGACTAATGAAAAACTGTTTTTT. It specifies CASSLVLGTNEKLFF.

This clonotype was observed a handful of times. This chain's CDR3 is CSGQLNRGLGIQYF. The CDR3 nucleotides read TGCAGCGGTCAGCTGAACAGGGGGCTCGGCATTCAGTACTTC. The rearrangement links TRBV29-1 to TRBJ2-4, with 9 bases fitting TRBD1. The ends lost 7 bases at V and 9 bases at J; junction bases unmatched: 13. The germline CDR1 and CDR2 sequences are SQVTM and ANQGSEA. This CDR3 is 14 amino acids long.

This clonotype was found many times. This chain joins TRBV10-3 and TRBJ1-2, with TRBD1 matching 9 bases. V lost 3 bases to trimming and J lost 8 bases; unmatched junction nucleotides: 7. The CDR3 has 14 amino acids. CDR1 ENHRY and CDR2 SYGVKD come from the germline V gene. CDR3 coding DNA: TGTGCCATCAGTGAATCAGGACAGGGGAACGGCTACACCTTC. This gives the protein CAISESGQGNGYTF.

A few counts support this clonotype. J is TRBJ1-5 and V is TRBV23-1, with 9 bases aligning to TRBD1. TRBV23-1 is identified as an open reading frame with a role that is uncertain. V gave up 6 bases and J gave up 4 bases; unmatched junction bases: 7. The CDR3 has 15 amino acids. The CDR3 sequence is CASRLGQGRNQPQHF. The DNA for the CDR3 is TGCGCCAGCAGATTGGGACAGGGAAGGAATCAGCCCCAGCATTTT.